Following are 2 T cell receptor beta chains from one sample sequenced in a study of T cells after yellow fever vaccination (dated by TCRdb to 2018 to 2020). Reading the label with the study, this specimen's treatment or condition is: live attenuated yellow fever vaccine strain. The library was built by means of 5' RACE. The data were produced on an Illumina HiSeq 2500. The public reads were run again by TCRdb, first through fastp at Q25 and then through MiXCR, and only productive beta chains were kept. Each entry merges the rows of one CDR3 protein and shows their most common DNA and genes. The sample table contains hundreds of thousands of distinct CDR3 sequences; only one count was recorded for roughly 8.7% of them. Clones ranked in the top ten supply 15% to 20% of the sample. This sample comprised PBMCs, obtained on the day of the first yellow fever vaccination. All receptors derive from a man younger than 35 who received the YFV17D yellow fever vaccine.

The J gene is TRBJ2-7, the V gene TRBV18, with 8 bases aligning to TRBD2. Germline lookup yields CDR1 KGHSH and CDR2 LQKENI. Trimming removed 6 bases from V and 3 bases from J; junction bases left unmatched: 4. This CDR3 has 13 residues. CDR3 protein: CASSLTSVYEQYF. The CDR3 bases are TGTGCCAGCTCCCTGACTAGCGTCTACGAGCAGTACTTC.

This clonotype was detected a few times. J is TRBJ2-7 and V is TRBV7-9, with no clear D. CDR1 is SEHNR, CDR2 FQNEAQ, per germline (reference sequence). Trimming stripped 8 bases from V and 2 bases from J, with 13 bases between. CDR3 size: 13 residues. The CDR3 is CASGPADAYEQYV. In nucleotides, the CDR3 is TGTGCCAGCGGGCCAGCCGACGCCTACGAGCAGTACGTC.